This T cell receptor (beta chain) was sequenced during a study of T cell responses to AZD1222 COVID-19 vaccine. Study-wide points: Spike was spanned by vaccine-associated CD4 TCRs, with dominance at 160-218 and 743-854. The study reported that nearly half of spike-specific TCRs target unmutated variant regions.

With 0 bases removed from V and 3 bases from J, the gap between germline ends came to 9 bases. This CDR3 contains 14 residues. Germline CDR1 is KGHSH and CDR2 is LQKENI. Profiling relied on immunoSEQ multiplex PCR, and the TCRdb table lists in-frame clones only, not all of them. The sample consists of about 130,000 clones, 80% to 90% of them appearing once. A remark on this clone: Its antigen is not identified.

The sequence derives from an adult in good health. The V gene is TRBV18, the J gene TRBJ2-7; D not resolved. The source was peripheral blood, collected on day 0 of AZD1222 vaccination. This CDR3 reads CASSPPINSYEQYF. The CDR3 region has the DNA TGTGCCAGCTCACCACCGATTAACAGCTACGAGCAGTACTTC.